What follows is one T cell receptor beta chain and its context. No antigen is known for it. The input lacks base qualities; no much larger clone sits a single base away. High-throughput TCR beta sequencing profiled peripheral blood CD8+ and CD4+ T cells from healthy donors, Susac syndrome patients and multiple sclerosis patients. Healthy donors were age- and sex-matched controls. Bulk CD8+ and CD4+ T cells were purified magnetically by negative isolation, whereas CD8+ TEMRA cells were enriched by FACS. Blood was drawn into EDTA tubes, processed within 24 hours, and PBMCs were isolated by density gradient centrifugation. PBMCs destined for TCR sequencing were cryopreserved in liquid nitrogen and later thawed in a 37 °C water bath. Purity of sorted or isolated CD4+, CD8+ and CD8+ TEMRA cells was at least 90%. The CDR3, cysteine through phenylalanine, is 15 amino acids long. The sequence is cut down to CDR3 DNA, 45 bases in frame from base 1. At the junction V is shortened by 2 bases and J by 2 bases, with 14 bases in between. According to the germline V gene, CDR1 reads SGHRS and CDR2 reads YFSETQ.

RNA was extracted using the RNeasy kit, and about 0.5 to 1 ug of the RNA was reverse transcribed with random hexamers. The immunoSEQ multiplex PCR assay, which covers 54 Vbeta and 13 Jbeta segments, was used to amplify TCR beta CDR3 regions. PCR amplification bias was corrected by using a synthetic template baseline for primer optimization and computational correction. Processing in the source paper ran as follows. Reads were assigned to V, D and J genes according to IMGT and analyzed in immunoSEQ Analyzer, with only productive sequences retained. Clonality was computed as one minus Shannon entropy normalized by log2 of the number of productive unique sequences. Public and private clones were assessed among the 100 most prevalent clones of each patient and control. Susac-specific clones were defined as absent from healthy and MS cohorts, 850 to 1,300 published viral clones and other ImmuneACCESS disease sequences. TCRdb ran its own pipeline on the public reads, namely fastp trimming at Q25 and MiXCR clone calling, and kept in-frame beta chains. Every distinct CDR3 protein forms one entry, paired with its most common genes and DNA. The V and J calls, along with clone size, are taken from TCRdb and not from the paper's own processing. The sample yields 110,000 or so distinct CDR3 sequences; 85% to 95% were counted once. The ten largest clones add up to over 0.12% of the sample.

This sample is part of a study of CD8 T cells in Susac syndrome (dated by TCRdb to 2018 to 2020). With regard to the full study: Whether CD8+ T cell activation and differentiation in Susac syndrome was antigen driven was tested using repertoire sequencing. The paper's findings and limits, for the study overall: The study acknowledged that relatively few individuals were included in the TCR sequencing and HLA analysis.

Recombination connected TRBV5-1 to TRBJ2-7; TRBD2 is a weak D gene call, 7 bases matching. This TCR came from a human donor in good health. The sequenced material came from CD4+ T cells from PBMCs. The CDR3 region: CASSFGGGDPYEQYF. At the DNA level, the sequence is TGCGCCAGCAGCTTTGGAGGGGGGGACCCCTACGAGCAGTACTTC.